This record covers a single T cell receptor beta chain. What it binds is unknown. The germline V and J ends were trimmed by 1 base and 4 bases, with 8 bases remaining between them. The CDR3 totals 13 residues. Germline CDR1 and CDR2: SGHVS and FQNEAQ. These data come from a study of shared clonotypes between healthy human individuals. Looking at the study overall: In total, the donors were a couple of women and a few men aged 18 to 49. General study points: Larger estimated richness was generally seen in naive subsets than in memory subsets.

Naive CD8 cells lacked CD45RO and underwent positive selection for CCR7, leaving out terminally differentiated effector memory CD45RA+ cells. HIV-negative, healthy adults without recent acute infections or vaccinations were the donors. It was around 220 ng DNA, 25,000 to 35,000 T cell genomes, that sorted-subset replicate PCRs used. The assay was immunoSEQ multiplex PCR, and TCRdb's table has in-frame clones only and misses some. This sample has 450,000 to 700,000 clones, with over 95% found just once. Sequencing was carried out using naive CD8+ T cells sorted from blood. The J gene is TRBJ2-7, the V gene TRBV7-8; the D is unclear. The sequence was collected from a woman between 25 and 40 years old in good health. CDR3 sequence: CASSLELMYEQYF. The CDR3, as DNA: TGTGCCAGCAGCTTAGAATTGATGTACGAGCAGTACTTC. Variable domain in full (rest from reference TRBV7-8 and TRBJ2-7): GAGVSQSPRYKVAKRGQDVALRCDPISGHVSLFWYQQALGQGPEFLTYFQNEAQLDKSGLPSDRFFAERPEGSVSTLKIQRTQQEDSAVYLCASSLELMYEQYFGPGTRLTVT.